One T cell receptor beta chain is described in this entry. As yet, its antigen is unknown. The entry originates in a study of radiotherapy plus CTLA-4 blockade in lung cancer. Study-level background: Objective responses emerged in roughly a sixth of patients, and around 30% attained disease control.

With ipilimumab providing CTLA-4 blockade, focal radiation was administered to patients who had chemo-refractory metastatic non-small-cell lung cancer. Using immunoSEQ multiplex PCR, the repertoire was profiled, and TCRdb retains in-frame clones only, with some absent. Here the sample spans about 49,000 clones, around 77% being singletons. Study findings and constraints: Early clone dynamics of blood T cells, plus interferon-beta, reportedly predicted response best.

The germline V gene encodes CDR1 MNHEY and CDR2 SMNVEV (reference sequence). The length of the CDR3 is 16 residues. Trimming cost V 6 bases and J 6 bases; bases outside gene matches: 15. The TCR sequence derives from a human donor with non-small cell lung cancer who had stable disease on radiotherapy plus ipilimumab. The rearrangement uses TRBV27 and TRBJ2-3; 7 bases line up with TRBD1. The material sequenced was peripheral blood, taken from a patient treated with radiotherapy plus ipilimumab. The CDR3 reads CASSVKGAPRPDTQYF. Written as DNA, the CDR3 is TGTGCCAGCAGCGTTAAGGGGGCTCCTCGCCCGGATACGCAGTATTTT.